The T cell receptor (beta chain) under discussion was sequenced for a study of T cell changes during pregnancy in multiple sclerosis. Sequenced by immunoSEQ multiplex PCR; TCRdb stores in-frame clones only, minus some. The sample comprises about 71,000 clones, over 85% of which are singletons, and 1.2% rests with the top ten. Unmatched junction bases numbered 3, after V lost 4 bases and J lost 1 base. Looked up from germline, CDR1 is MNHNS and CDR2 is SASEGT. The CDR3 is made up of 14 amino acids. This chain joins TRBV6-1 and TRBJ1-1, with 7 bases matching TRBD1. Sequenced here: peripheral blood, sampled in the third trimester of pregnancy. This clonotype originated in a female donor with multiple sclerosis, enrolled in a pregnancy study. CDR3 loop: CASSVRGENTEAFF. In nucleotides, the CDR3 is TGTGCCAGCAGTGTCAGGGGGGAGAACACTGAAGCTTTCTTT.